Listed here are 18 T cell receptor beta chains from one sample, sequenced in a study of blood T cell repertoires in COVID-19. The repertoire was sequenced with immunoSEQ multiplex PCR; TCRdb's copy has only in-frame clones and lacks some. The top ten clones hold about 0.75% of a sample with 450,000 to 600,000 clones, roughly 87% of them seen once. The sample comprised PBMCs or T cells enriched from blood (not recorded which). The source of these receptors is a woman under 30 who had recovered from COVID-19.

This sequence joins TRBV6-5 and TRBJ2-7; 7 nucleotides line up with TRBD2. The trim removed 2 bases at V and 0 bases at J, leaving 4 bases unmatched. Germline values: CDR1 MNHEY, CDR2 SVGAGI. The CDR3 totals 15 residues. The CDR3 here is CASSYNGGGSYEQYF. The CDR3 bases are TGTGCCAGCAGTTACAATGGCGGGGGCTCCTACGAGCAGTACTTC.

The rearrangement links TRBV28 to TRBJ2-1; TRBD1 matches 11 bases. There are 18 residues in the CDR3. Germline trimming cut 3 bases from V and 0 bases from J; bases unmatched to any gene: 7. CDR1 and CDR2 (germline): MDHEN, SYDVKM. CDR3 in DNA: TGTGCCAGCAGTTTCCGGGACAGGGGGTCAAGCTCCTACAATGAGCAGTTCTTC. Its protein product is CASSFRDRGSSSYNEQFF.

The chain is built from TRBV6-5 and TRBJ1-2, with a possible D match to TRBD1 (6 bases). From germline, CDR1 is MNHEY and CDR2 SVGAGI. V lost 0 bases and J 4 bases, leaving 9 bases between the germline ends. The CDR3 loop spans 14 amino acids. The CDR3 DNA is TGTGCCAGCAGTTACTCAGAGGACAGCTATGGCTACACCTTC. Translation gives CASSYSEDSYGYTF.

The chain links TRBV6-5 to TRBJ1-5; D uncertain. V lost 4 bases and J lost 6, with 7 bases in between. Per the germline V gene, CDR1 is MNHEY and CDR2 is SVGAGI. The CDR3 is 12 residues long. The CDR3 DNA reads TGTGCCAGCAGTTTTAATTTTCAGCCCCAGCATTTT. Translating it yields CASSFNFQPQHF.

The chain combines TRBV5-1 with TRBJ1-5; 9 bases are shared with TRBD1. The CDR3 spans 15 residues. In germline, CDR1 is SGHRS, CDR2 YFSETQ. With 3 bases clipped from V and 2 bases from J, the junction kept 3 bases outside the gene matches. The CDR3 reads CASSWGQGGNQPQHF. The CDR3 DNA reads TGCGCCAGCAGCTGGGGACAGGGCGGCAATCAGCCCCAGCATTTT.

The CDR3 DNA reads as TGTGCCAGCAGCCTCCTCCATGAGGGCACAGATACGCAGTATTTT. Its translation: CASSLLHEGTDTQYF. The chain employs TRBV3-1 (or the pseudogene TRBV3-2) and TRBJ2-3; no clear D gene. This CDR3 comprises 15 residues. Germline V lookup: CDR1 LGHDT, CDR2 YNNKEL (reference sequence). The V gene lost 4 bases and the J gene lost 1 base, with 12 bases spanning the gap.

The V gene is TRBV10-1, the J gene TRBJ2-3; weak D call: TRBD2 (6 bases). This CDR3 is 15 amino acids long. V was trimmed by 3 bases and J by 2 bases, leaving 12 bases between them. The germline gives CDR1 WNHNN, CDR2 SYGVQD (reference sequence). CDR3 protein: CASSDEDYNTDTQYF. The CDR3 nucleotides read TGCGCCAGCAGTGATGAGGACTATAACACAGATACGCAGTATTTT.

The chain uses TRBV29-1 and TRBJ1-1; TRBD1 might be the D (6 bases). The CDR3 has 12 residues. The germline V gene has CDR1 SQVTM and CDR2 ANQGSEA. Trimming cost V 0 bases and J 9 bases, with 11 bases left between them. The CDR3 region has the DNA TGCAGCGTTGAAGAGGGGGCCCGGAAAGCTTTCTTT. This encodes CSVEEGARKAFF.

A note on this clone: The same CDR3 can be traced to other DNA sequences in this sample. The chain couples TRBV5-1 to TRBJ1-1, with 8 bases fitting TRBD1. The junction had 0 bases not matched to a gene; V was cut back by 4 bases and J by 1 base. The CDR3 runs to 13 residues. Germline CDR1 SGHRS, CDR2 YFSETQ. In nucleotides, the CDR3 is TGCGCCAGCAGCGACAGGGGGAACACTGAAGCTTTCTTT. Its translation is CASSDRGNTEAFF. Full variable domain (remainder filled in from reference TRBV5-1 and TRBJ1-1): KAGVTQTPRYLIKTRGQQVTLSCSPISGHRSVSWYQQTPGQGLQFLFEYFSETQRNKGNFPGRFSGRQFSNSRSEMNVSTLELGDSALYLCASSDRGNTEAFFGQGTRLTVV.

The J gene is TRBJ1-4, the V gene TRBV19; 9 positions agree with TRBD1. The junction had 4 bases not matched to a gene; V was cut back by 5 bases and J by 6 bases. CDR3 size: 14 residues. The germline V gene has CDR1 LNHDA and CDR2 SQIVND (reference sequence). CDR3 bases: TGTGCCAGTAGTTCCGGGACAGGGTATGAAAAACTGTTTTTT. Amino acid sequence: CASSSGTGYEKLFF. The full variable domain, in which reference TRBV19 and TRBJ1-4 provide the parts outside the CDR3, is DGGITQSPKYLFRKEGQNVTLSCEQNLNHDAMYWYRQDPGQGLRLIYYSQIVNDFQKGDIAEGYSVSREKKESFPLTVTSAQKNPTAFYLCASSSGTGYEKLFFGSGTQLSVL.

This clone was observed a single time. The chain uses TRBV5-8 and TRBJ1-4; D gene ambiguous. This CDR3 comprises 14 residues. The V end was cut by 3 bases, the J end by 6 bases, with 12 bases between. Germline loops: CDR1 SGHTS, CDR2 YDEGEE. The CDR3 bases are TGTGCCAGCAGCTCTCCCCCAGAGGATGAAAAACTGTTTTTT. Amino acid sequence: CASSSPPEDEKLFF.

Here the CDR3 reads CASSLDRGKTEAFF. As DNA, the CDR3 is TGCGCCAGCAGCTTAGACAGGGGTAAAACTGAAGCTTTCTTT. This chain connects TRBV5-1 to TRBJ1-1; 8 bases line up with TRBD1. V was clipped by 2 bases and J by 5 bases; unmatched bases: 5. This CDR3 region has 14 residues. Germline V CDR1 and CDR2: SGHRS, YFSETQ.

This chain uses TRBV6-5 with TRBJ1-6, with a possible D match to TRBD1 (6 bases). Deletions cut 9 bases from V and 8 bases from J, with 20 bases between. Germline CDR1 MNHEY, CDR2 SVGAGI. The CDR3 contains 15 residues. The CDR3, as DNA: TGTGCCAGTAAGACTAACAGGGTGAGGGATTCACCCCTCCACTTT. Residues: CASKTNRVRDSPLHF.

This clone showed up just once. The V gene is TRBV5-1, the J gene TRBJ1-2; possible D gene TRBD1, 5 bases. The germline V gene has CDR1 SGHRS and CDR2 YFSETQ. V shed 0 bases and J shed 4 bases, with 10 bases lying between them. This CDR3 is 14 amino acids long. For the CDR3, the DNA is TGCGCCAGCAGCTTGGCCCCGACAGTCTATGGCTACACCTTC. It codes for CASSLAPTVYGYTF. The entire variable domain, with the rest obtained from reference TRBV5-1 and TRBJ1-2, is as follows: KAGVTQTPRYLIKTRGQQVTLSCSPISGHRSVSWYQQTPGQGLQFLFEYFSETQRNKGNFPGRFSGRQFSNSRSEMNVSTLELGDSALYLCASSLAPTVYGYTFGSGTRLTVV.

On this clone itself: This sample also contains other DNA sequences that code for the same CDR3. The chain has TRBV11-2 and TRBJ1-1; no reliable D call. This CDR3 is 14 amino acids long. Germline V gene lookup returns CDR1 SGHAT and CDR2 FQNNGV. Between the trimmed V and J ends, which lost 0 bases and 3 bases, there was a span of 8 bases. The CDR3 region is CASSLDRLDTEAFF. As DNA, the CDR3 is TGTGCCAGCAGCTTAGACAGGCTTGACACTGAAGCTTTCTTT.

The CDR3 spells CATSRGLPFSGNTIYF. The CDR3 region has the DNA TGTGCCACCAGCAGGGGACTACCCTTCTCTGGAAACACCATATATTTT. V usage is TRBV15 and J usage is TRBJ1-3, with D perhaps matching TRBD1 (5 bases). The germline gives CDR1 LNHNV, CDR2 YYDKDF (reference sequence). V dropped 3 bases and J dropped 0 bases, with 12 bases sitting between them. The CDR3 covers 16 residues. Full variable domain (outside the CDR3, taken from reference TRBV15 and TRBJ1-3): DAMVIQNPRYQVTQFGKPVTLSCSQTLNHNVMYWYQQKSSQAPKLLFHYYDKDFNNEADTPDNFQSRRPNTSFCFLDIRSPGLGDTAMYLCATSRGLPFSGNTIYFGEGSWLTVV.

This chain links TRBV18 with TRBJ1-6, with 7 bases fitting TRBD1. The J segment lost 6 bases and the V segment lost 1 base, leaving 0 bases of the junction unmatched. Germline CDR1 reads KGHSH; CDR2 reads LQKENI. This CDR3 region has 14 residues. This CDR3 reads CASSPRDSNSPLHF. CDR3 bases: TGTGCCAGCTCACCACGGGACAGTAATTCACCCCTCCACTTT.

The chain carries TRBV25-1 and TRBJ2-2, with D perhaps matching TRBD2 (5 bases). CDR3 length: 15 residues. The V end was cut by 3 bases, the J end by 0 bases, with 8 bases between. Germline V gene sequence: CDR1 MGHDK, CDR2 SYGVNS. This CDR3 reads CASSDVASNTGELFF. The CDR3, as DNA: TGTGCCAGCAGTGATGTAGCGTCGAACACCGGGGAGCTGTTTTTT.